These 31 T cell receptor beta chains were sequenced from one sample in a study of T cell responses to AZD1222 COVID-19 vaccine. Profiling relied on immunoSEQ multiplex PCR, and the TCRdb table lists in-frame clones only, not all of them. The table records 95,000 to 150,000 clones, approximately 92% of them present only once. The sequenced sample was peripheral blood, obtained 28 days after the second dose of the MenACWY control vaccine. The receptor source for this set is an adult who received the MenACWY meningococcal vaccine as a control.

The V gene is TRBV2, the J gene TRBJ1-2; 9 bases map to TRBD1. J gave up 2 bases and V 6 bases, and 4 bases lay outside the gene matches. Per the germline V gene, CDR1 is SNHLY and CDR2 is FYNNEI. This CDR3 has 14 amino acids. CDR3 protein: CASSQQGANYGYTF. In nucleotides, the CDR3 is TGTGCCAGCAGCCAACAGGGGGCGAACTATGGCTACACCTTC.

The CDR3 DNA is TGTGCCAGCAGTTTACGGGAGAGGGAGACCCAGTACTTC. Translated, it gives CASSLRERETQYF. The chain employs TRBV12-3 or TRBV12-4 and TRBJ2-5; a possible D gene is TRBD2 (6 bases). V lost 2 bases, J lost 5 bases, and 9 bases lay in between. The CDR3 is 13 residues long.

This CDR3 reads CASSGIRANVLTF. Here the CDR3 DNA reads TGCGCCAGCAGTGGGATTCGGGCCAACGTCCTGACTTTC. The rearrangement links TRBV5-1 to TRBJ2-6; D gene uncertain. Trimming took off 5 bases at V and 5 bases at J, with 8 bases between the two ends. This CDR3 contains 13 residues. The germline gives CDR1 SGHRS, CDR2 YFSETQ.

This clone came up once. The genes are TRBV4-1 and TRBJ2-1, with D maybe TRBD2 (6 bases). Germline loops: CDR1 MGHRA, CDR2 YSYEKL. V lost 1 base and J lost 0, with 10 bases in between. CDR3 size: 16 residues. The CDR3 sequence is CASSQVSGGSYNEQFF. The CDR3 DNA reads TGCGCCAGCAGCCAAGTATCCGGGGGCTCCTACAATGAGCAGTTCTTC.

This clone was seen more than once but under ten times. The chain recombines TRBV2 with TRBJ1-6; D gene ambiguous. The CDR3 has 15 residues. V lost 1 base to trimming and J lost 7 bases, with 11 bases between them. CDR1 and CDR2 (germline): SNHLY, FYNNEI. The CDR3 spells CASSEGRVANSPLHF. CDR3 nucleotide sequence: TGTGCCAGCAGTGAAGGGAGGGTCGCGAATTCACCCCTCCACTTT.

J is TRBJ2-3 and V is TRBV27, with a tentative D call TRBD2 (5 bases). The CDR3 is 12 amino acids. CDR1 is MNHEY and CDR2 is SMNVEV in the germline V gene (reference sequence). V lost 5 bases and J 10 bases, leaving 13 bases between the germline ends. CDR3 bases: TGTGCCAGCAGTCCCCGAGGGCTCGCGCAGTATTTT. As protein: CASSPRGLAQYF.

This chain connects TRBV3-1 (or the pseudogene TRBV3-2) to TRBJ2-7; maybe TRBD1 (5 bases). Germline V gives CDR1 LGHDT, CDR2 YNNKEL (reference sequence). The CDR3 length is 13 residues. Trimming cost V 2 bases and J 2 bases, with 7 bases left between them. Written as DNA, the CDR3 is TGTGCCAGCAGCCAAACAGGAACCTACGAGCAGTACTTC. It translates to CASSQTGTYEQYF.

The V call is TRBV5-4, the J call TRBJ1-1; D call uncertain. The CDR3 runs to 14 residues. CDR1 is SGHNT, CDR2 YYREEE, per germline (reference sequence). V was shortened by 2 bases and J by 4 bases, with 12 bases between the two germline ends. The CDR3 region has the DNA TGTGCCAGCAGCTTACCCGGGTGGGGCACTGAAGCTTTCTTT. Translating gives CASSLPGWGTEAFF.

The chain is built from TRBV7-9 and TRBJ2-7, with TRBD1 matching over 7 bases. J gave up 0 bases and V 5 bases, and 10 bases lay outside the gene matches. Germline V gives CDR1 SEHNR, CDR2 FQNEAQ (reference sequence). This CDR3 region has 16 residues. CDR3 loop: CASSPNRGESSYEQYV. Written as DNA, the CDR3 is TGTGCCAGCAGCCCCAACAGGGGCGAATCCTCCTACGAGCAGTACGTC.

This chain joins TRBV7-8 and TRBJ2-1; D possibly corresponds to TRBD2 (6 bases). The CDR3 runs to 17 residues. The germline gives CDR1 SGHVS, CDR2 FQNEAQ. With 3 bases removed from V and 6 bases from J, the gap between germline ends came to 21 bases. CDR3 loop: CASSLFDRESTLNEQFF. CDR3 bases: TGTGCCAGCAGCTTGTTCGATCGGGAGTCTACCCTCAATGAGCAGTTCTTC.

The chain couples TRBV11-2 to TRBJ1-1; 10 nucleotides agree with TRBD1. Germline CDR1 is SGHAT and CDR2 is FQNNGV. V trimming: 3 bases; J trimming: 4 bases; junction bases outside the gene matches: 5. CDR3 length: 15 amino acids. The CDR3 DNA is TGTGCCAGCAGCTTCACTAGGACAGGGGGCACTGAAGCTTTCTTT. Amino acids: CASSFTRTGGTEAFF.

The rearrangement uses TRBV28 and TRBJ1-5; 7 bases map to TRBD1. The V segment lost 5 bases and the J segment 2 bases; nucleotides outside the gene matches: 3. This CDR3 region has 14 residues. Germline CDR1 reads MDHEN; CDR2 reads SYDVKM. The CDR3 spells CASSTTGGNQPQHF. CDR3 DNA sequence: TGTGCCAGCAGTACCACAGGGGGCAATCAGCCCCAGCATTTT.

The CDR3 spells CASSLGSPRDYGYTF. The CDR3 nucleotides are TGTGCCAGCAGCTTGGGTTCACCGCGGGACTATGGCTACACCTTC. This rearrangement joins TRBV5-4 to TRBJ1-2; D is undetermined. The V gene lost 0 bases and the J gene lost 3 bases, with 12 bases spanning the gap. The CDR3 covers 15 residues. The germline V gene has CDR1 SGHNT and CDR2 YYREEE (reference sequence).

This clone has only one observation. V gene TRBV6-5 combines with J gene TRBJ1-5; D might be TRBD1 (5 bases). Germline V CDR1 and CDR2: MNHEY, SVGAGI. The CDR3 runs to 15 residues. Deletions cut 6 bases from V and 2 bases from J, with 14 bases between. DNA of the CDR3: TGTGCCAGCAGCCAAGGTGGGGGAGGCAATCAGCCCCAGCATTTT. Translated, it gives CASSQGGGGNQPQHF.

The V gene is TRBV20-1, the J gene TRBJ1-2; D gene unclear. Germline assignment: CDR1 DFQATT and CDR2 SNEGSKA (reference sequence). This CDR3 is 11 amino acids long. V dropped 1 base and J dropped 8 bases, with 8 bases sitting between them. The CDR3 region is CSARGLLGYTF. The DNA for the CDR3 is TGCAGTGCTAGAGGCCTATTAGGCTACACCTTC.

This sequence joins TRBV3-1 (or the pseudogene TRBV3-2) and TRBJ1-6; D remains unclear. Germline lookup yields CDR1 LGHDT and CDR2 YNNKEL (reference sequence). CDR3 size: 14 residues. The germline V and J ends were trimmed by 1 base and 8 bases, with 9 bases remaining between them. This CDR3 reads CASSQGPIDSPLHF. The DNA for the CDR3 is TGTGCCAGCAGCCAAGGCCCCATTGATTCACCCCTCCACTTT.

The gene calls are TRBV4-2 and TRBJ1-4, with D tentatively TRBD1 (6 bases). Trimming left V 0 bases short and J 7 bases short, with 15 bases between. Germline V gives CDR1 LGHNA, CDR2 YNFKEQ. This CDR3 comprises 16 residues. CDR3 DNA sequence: TGTGCCAGCAGCCAAGATCGGGGGGCAGGAGGTGAAAAACTGTTTTTT. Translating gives CASSQDRGAGGEKLFF.

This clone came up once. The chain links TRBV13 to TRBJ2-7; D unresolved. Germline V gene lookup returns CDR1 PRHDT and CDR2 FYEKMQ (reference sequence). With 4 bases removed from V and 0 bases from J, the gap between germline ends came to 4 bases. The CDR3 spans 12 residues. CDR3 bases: TGTGCCAGCAGCTCCCGCTCCTACGAGCAGTACGTC. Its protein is CASSSRSYEQYV.

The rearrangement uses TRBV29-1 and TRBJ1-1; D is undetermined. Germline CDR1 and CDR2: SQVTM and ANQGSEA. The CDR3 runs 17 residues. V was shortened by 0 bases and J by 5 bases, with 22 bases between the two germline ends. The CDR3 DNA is TGCAGCGTTGAAGACACTAAACCGGCCACAGCTCAAACTGAAGCTTTCTTT. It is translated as CSVEDTKPATAQTEAFF.

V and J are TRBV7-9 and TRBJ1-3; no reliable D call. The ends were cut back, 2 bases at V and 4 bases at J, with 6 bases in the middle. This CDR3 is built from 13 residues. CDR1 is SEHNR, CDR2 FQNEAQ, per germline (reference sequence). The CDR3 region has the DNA TGTGCCAGCAGCTTATCAGAAGGAAACACCATATATTTT. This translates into CASSLSEGNTIYF.

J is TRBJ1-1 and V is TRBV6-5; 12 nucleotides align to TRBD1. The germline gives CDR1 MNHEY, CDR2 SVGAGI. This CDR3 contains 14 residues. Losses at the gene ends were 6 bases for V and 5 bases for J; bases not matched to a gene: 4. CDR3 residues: CASSRDRGLTEAFF. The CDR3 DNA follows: TGTGCCAGCAGCCGGGACAGGGGGCTGACTGAAGCTTTCTTT.

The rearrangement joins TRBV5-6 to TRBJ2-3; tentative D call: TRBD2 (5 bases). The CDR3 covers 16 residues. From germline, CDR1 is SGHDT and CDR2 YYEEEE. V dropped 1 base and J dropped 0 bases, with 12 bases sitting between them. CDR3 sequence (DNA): TGTGCCAGCAGCTTGATAGGTGGAGGAAGCACAGATACGCAGTATTTT. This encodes CASSLIGGGSTDTQYF.

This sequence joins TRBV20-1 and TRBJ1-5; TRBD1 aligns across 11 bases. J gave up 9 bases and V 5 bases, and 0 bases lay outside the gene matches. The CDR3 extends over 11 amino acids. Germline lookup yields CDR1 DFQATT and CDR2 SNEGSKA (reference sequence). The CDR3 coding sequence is TGCAGTGCTGGGACAGGGGGGCCCCAGCATTTT. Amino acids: CSAGTGGPQHF.

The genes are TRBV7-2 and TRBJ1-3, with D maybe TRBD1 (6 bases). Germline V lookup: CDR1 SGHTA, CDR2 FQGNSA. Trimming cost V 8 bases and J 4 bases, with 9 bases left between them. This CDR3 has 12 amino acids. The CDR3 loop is CASRGQGNTIYF. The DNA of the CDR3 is TGTGCCAGCCGGGGGCAAGGAAACACCATATATTTT.

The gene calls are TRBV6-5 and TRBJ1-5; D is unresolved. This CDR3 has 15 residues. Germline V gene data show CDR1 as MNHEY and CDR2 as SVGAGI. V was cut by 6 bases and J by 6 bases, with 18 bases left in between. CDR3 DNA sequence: TGTGCCAGCAGGCCAGGCGTGGGGAGCCCTCAGCCCCAGCATTTT. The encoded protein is CASRPGVGSPQPQHF.

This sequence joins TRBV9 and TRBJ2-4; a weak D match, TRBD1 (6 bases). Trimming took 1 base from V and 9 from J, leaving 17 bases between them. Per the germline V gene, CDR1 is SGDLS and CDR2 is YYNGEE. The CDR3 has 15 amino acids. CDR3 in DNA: TGTGCCAGCAGCGTAAGCCGGGACACCTGGGGCATTCAGTACTTC. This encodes CASSVSRDTWGIQYF.

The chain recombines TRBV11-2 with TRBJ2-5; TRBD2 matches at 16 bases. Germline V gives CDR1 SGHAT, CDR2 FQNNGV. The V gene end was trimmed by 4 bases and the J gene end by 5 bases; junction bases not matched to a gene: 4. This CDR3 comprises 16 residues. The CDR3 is CASSSGLAGGSETQYF. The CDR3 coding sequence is TGTGCCAGCAGCTCGGGACTAGCGGGAGGGAGCGAGACCCAGTACTTC.

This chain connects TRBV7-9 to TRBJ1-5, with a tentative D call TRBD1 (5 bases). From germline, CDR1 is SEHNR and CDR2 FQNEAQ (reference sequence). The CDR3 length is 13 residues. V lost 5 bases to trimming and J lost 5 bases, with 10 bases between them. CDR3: CASSQLRDQPQHF. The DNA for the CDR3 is TGTGCCAGCAGCCAACTCAGGGATCAGCCCCAGCATTTT.

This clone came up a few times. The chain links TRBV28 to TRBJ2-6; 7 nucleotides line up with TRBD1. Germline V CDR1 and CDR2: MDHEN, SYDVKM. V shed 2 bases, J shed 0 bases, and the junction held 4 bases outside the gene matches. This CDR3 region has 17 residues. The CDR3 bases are TGTGCCAGCAGTTTAACAGGGGTCTACTCTGGGGCCAACGTCCTGACTTTC. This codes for CASSLTGVYSGANVLTF.

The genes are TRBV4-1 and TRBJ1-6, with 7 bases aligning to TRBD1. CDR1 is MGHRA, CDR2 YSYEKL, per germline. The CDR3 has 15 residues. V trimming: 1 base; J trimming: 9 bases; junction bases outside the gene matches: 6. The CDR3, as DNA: TGCGCCAGCAGCCAAGTCCGACAGGGAAGTTCACCCCTCCACTTT. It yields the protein CASSQVRQGSSPLHF.

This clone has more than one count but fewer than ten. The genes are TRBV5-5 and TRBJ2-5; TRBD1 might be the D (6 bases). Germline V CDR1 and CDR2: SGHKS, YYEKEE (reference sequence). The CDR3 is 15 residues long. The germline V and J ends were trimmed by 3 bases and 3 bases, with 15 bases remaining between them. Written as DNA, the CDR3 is TGTGCCAGCAGCTACCCTGCAGGGGTTGAAGAGACCCAGTACTTC. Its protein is CASSYPAGVEETQYF.